This TCR beta chain was identified during a study of cytomegalovirus exposure and HLA in healthy donors. Broader study findings: Presence/absence analyses treated sequencing depth as roughly uniform across donors. Reports indicated that the classifier achieved high specificity and sensitivity in diagnosing cytomegalovirus status. With DRB1 most and HLA-C fewest, TCR association rates differed between HLA loci in a later analysis.

The table lists this clone with a few counts. Its cognate antigen is unknown. The study ran its PCR with 60 Vbeta and 13 Jbeta primers. Here immunoSEQ multiplex PCR was the method, and the copy in TCRdb shows in-frame clones only, minus some. The sample comprises about 180,000 clones, about four fifths of which are singletons, and about 2.1% rests with the top ten. Donors were ostensibly healthy at sampling, although undocumented immune exposures were probable. J was trimmed by 6 bases and V by 5 bases; bases with no gene match: 2. CDR3 size: 14 residues. Germline assignment: CDR1 MRHNA and CDR2 SNTAGT.

The sample comprised PBMCs. V and J are TRBV6-4 and TRBJ1-6; 9 positions match TRBD1. The receptor was isolated from a woman in her twenties or thirties in good health and CMV-seronegative. CDR3 in DNA: TGTGCCAGCAGTACAGGGGGCGGTAATTCACCCCTCCACTTT. The encoded protein is CASSTGGGNSPLHF.